A selection of T cell receptor beta chains follows, all from one sample in a study of OX40 agonist ivuxolimab in advanced cancers. This table comes from immunoSEQ multiplex PCR, and its TCRdb copy is limited to in-frame clones, with some not included. Of approximately 60,000 clones in the sample, more than 65% were seen once. The sample here was CD4+ or CD8+ T cells sorted from blood, taken in a trial of the OX40 agonist ivuxolimab. The receptors stem from an adult with an advanced solid tumor such as melanoma, head and neck, liver or kidney cancer. Both conserved end residues are part of each CDR3. The D gene is left open where the match is weak. Where a row states a size, it is once, few, many or the class of an expanded clone; other rows omit it.

clone_size	v_call	j_call	d_call	cdr3_nt	cdr3_aa
-	TRBV5-1	TRBJ2-5	TRBD2	TGCGCCAGCAGCTTGGTGAGCGGGAGGGCGGGAGAGACCCAGTACTTC	CASSLVSGRAGETQYF
-	TRBV27	TRBJ1-1	-	TGTGCCAGCAGTTTATACGGGGAAGCTTTCTTT	CASSLYGEAFF
-	TRBV15	TRBJ2-7	TRBD1	TGTGCCACCAGCAGAGACCCTTTCGACTGGGACAGCCTATTTTACGAGCAGTACTTC	CATSRDPFDWDSLFYEQYF
-	TRBV7-2	TRBJ1-5	TRBD1	TGTGCCAGCAGCCACGGACAGGGCAATCAGCCCCAGCATTTT	CASSHGQGNQPQHF
-	TRBV6-9	TRBJ1-1	-	TGTGCCAGCAGTTACGAGGGGAACACTGAAGCTTTCTTT	CASSYEGNTEAFF
once	TRBV7-8	TRBJ1-2	TRBD1	TGTGCCAGCAGCTTAGCGCTGGCAGGGGGCGGCGTTGGTGGCTACACCTTC	CASSLALAGGGVGGYTF
-	TRBV5-1	TRBJ1-1	-	TGCGCCAGCAGCTTCAGTGAGGTCCCCAACGGAGCTTTCTTT	CASSFSEVPNGAFF
-	TRBV7-8	TRBJ1-4	-	TGTGCCAGCAGCCCCGGACGGACGTCAACTAATGAAAAACTGTTTTTT	CASSPGRTSTNEKLFF
-	TRBV28	TRBJ2-1	TRBD2	TGTGCCAGCAGTCCCCGGACTAGCGGGAGAGGGAATGAGCAGTTCTTC	CASSPRTSGRGNEQFF
-	TRBV27	TRBJ2-1	TRBD2	TGTGCCAGCAGTTTTCGCGAGCGGGGGGGCTCCTACAATGAGCAGTTCTTC	CASSFRERGGSYNEQFF
-	TRBV5-1	TRBJ1-2	-	TGCGCCAGCAGCTTGGTCTCGTACCGAGCTAACTATGGCTACACCTTC	CASSLVSYRANYGYTF